This T cell receptor (beta chain) was captured by sequencing in a study of neurological immune-mediated disorders. Study-wide points: Private repertoires in all groups were suggested, as expanded clones shared no CDR3 amino acid sequences across subjects.

This CDR3 is 15 amino acids long. Looked up from germline, CDR1 is SGHNT and CDR2 is YYREEE (reference sequence). Trimming removed 0 bases at V and 4 bases at J, with 11 bases between. Synthesis of cDNA was performed by 5'RACE using 10-nucleotide random UMIs. Via MiXCR, TCRdb re-called the 5' RACE reads, giving one row per CDR3 protein. The data show 95,000 to 150,000 distinct CDR3 sequences, about 3.2% seen once. This clonotype was detected many times. Its matching antigen is unknown. The receptor was isolated from a woman in her twenties or thirties with multiple sclerosis. This rearrangement joins TRBV5-4 to TRBJ2-1, with TRBD2 as a possible D gene (6 bases). Input material: PBMCs. CDR3 DNA: TGTGCCAGCAGCTTGGATGGTAGCGGATACAATGAGCAGTTCTTC. Translation: CASSLDGSGYNEQFF.